Described below is a single TCR beta chain sequence and its context. The record originates from a study of untreated major depressive disorder. Clones were read by immunoSEQ multiplex PCR, and TCRdb kept only the in-frame ones, dropping some. Of approximately 20,000 clones in the sample, 70% to 90% are singletons; the top ten hold less than 1%. Approximately 30 ml of peripheral blood was collected per donor. The length of the CDR3 is 16 residues. Per germline, CDR1 SGHTA and CDR2 FQGNSA. The V and J ends lost 3 bases and 8 bases, in that order; junction bases with no gene match: 7. Sequencing was carried out using CD4+ T cells from PBMCs. The TCR sequence derives from a woman between 25 and 40 years old in good health. The chain employs TRBV7-2 and TRBJ2-1; the match to TRBD2 covers 13 bases. CDR3 in amino acids: CASSFPGTSGIYEQFF. DNA for the CDR3: TGTGCCAGCAGCTTCCCGGGGACTAGCGGGATCTATGAGCAGTTCTTC.